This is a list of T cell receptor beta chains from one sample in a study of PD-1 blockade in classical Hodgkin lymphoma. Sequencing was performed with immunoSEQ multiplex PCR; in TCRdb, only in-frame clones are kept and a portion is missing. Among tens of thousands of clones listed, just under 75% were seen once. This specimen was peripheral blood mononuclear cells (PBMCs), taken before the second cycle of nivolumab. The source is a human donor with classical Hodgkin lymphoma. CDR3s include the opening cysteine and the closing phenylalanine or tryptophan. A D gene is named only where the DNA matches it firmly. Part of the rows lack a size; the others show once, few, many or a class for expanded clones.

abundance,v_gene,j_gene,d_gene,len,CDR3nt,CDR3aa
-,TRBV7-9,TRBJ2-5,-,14,TGTGCCAGCAGCTACTCACAGGGTGCCGAGACCCAGTACTTC,CASSYSQGAETQYF
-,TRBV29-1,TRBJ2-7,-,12,TGCAGCGTTGAGGGACTGACCTACGAGCAGTACTTC,CSVEGLTYEQYF
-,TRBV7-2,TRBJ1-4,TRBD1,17,TGTGCCAGCAGCTTAGGCCTGGGACAGCTGGTTTCTGGAAAACTGTTTTTT,CASSLGLGQLVSGKLFF
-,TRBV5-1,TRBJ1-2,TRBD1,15,TGCGCCAGCAGCCCCCACGGGACAGCTAACTATGGCTACACCTTC,CASSPHGTANYGYTF
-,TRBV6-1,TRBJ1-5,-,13,TGTGCCAGCAGTGGGGGGGTCAATCAGCCCCAGCATTTT,CASSGGVNQPQHF
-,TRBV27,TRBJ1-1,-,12,TGTGCCAGCAGCCCCCCGAACACTGAAGCTTTCTTT,CASSPPNTEAFF
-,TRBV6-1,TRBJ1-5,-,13,TGTGCCAGCAGTGTAGGGGTGAATCAGCCCCAGCATTTT,CASSVGVNQPQHF
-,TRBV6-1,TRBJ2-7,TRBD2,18,TGTGCCAGCAGTGAAAAACCTGGGACTAGCGGATACTCCTACGAGCAGTACTTC,CASSEKPGTSGYSYEQYF
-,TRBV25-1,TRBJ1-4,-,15,TGTGCCAGCAGTGACCATTCGGGGGGGCCTGAAAAACTGTTTTTT,CASSDHSGGPEKLFF
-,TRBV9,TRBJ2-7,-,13,TGTGCCAGCAGCGTAGTTGGGGGCTACGAGCAGTACTTC,CASSVVGGYEQYF
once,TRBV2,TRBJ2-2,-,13,TGTGCCAGCAGTGACTATTACACCGGGGAGCTGTTTTTT,CASSDYYTGELFF
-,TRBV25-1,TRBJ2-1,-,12,TGTGCCAGCAGTGAATATAAAAATGAGCAGTTCTTC,CASSEYKNEQFF
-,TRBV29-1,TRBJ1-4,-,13,TGCAGCGTTGTACCCGGGACGAGTGAAAAACTGTTTTTT,CSVVPGTSEKLFF
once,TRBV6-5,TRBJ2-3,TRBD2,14,TGTGCCAGCAGTAGCGGGAGGGACACAGATACGCAGTATTTT,CASSSGRDTDTQYF
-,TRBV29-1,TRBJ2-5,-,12,TGCAGCGTTGAAGAGGCCCAAGAGACCCAGTACTTC,CSVEEAQETQYF
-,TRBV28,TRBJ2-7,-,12,TGTGCCAGCAGTTTACGGAACTACGAGCAGTACTTC,CASSLRNYEQYF
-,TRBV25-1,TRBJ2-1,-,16,TGTGCCAGCAGTGAAGGCTTGGGGGGACCCTACAATGAGCAGTTCTTC,CASSEGLGGPYNEQFF
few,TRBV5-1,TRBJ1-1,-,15,TGCGCCAGCAGACTTACCGGGACCCCCGGGTCAGGAGCTTTCTTT,CASRLTGTPGSGAFF
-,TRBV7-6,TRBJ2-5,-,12,TGTGCCAGCAGCTTAGGTTCGGGGACCCAGTACTTC,CASSLGSGTQYF
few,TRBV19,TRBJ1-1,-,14,TGTGCCAGTAGTGCCTTAGACGGGAACACTGAAGCTTTCTTT,CASSALDGNTEAFF
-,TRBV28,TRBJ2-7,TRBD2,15,TGTGCCAGCAGACCGAGTAGCGGGAGTAAAAACGAGCAGTACTTC,CASRPSSGSKNEQYF
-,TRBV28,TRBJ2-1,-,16,TGTGCCAGCAGTTTAGGGCTCAATCCCCACTACAATGAGCAGTTCTTC,CASSLGLNPHYNEQFF
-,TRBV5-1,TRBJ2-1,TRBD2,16,TGCGCCAGCAGCAGATTGACTAGCGGGAGTATCAATGAGCAGTTCTTC,CASSRLTSGSINEQFF
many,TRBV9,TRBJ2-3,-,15,TGTGCCAGCAGCGTACGGGGCTTGAGCACAGATACGCAGTATTTT,CASSVRGLSTDTQYF
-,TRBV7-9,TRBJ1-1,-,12,TGTGCCACCAGGGGAATGAACACTGAAGCTTTCTTT,CATRGMNTEAFF
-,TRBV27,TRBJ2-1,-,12,TGTGCCAGCAGTGGGGGTTACAATGAGCAGTTCTTC,CASSGGYNEQFF
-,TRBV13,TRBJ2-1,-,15,TGTGCCAGCAGCCCCCGGGACACCGGCTACAATGAGCAGTTCTTC,CASSPRDTGYNEQFF